This T cell receptor beta chain was retrieved from a study of blood T cells in healthy people across ages. The donors, aged roughly 6 to 95, were healthy Caucasians from Russia. Per sample, extraction of total RNA gave at least 6 micrograms in every case. This clonotype was seen at least ten times. Its specificity is unknown. Findings and caveats of the study: Among long-lived donors, naive CD4+ cells were more numerous and diversity higher than in aged donors. Investigators viewed diversity estimates from one million T cells as underestimates, the study reported.

For the second PCR, which ran for about 7 to 11 cycles, a sample-barcoded 5' primer and a J-beta primer mix were used. TCRdb ran MiXCR on the 5' RACE reads and lists one entry per CDR3 protein. The sample shows hundreds of thousands of distinct CDR3 sequences, less than 35% of them seen only once. Trimming stripped 3 bases from V and 6 bases from J, with 12 bases between. Germline V gene lookup returns CDR1 DFQATT and CDR2 SNEGSKA (reference sequence). The CDR3 is made up of 13 amino acids. The rearrangement links TRBV20-1 to TRBJ2-1; D is possibly TRBD1 or TRBD2 (5 bases each). What was sequenced was blood. This clonotype was sampled from a woman older than 75 in good health. CDR3 in DNA: TGCAGTGCTAGCAGAGGGGCAATCAATGAGCAGTTCTTC. Its protein product is CSASRGAINEQFF.